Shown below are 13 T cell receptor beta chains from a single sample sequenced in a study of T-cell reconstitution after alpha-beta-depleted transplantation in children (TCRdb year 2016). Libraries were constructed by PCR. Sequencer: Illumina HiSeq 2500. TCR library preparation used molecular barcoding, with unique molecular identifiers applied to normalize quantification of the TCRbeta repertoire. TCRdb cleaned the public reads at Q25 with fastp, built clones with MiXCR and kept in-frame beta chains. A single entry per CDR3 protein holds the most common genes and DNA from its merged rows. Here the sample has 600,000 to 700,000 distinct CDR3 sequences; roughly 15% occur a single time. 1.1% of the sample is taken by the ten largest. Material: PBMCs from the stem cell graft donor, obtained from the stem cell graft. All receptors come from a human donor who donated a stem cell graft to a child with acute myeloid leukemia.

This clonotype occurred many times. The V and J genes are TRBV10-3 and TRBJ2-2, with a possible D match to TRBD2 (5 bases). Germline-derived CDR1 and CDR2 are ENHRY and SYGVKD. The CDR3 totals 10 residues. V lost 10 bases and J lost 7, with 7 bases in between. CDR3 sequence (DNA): TGTGCCACCGGGGACGGGGAGCTGTTTTTT. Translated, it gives CATGDGELFF.

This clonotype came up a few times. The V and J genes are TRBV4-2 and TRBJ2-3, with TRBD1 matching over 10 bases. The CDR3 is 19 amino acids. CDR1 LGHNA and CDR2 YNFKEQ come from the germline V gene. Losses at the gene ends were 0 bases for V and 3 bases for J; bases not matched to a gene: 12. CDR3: CASSQDWSTGDRGTDTQYF. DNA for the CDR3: TGTGCCAGCAGCCAAGATTGGTCTACGGGGGACAGGGGAACAGATACGCAGTATTTT.

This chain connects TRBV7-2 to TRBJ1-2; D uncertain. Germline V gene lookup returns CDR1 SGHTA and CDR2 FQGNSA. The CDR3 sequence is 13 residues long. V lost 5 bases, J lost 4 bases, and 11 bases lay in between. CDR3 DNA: TGTGCCAGCAGCCGGGGTGAGGGCTATGGCTACACCTTC. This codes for CASSRGEGYGYTF.

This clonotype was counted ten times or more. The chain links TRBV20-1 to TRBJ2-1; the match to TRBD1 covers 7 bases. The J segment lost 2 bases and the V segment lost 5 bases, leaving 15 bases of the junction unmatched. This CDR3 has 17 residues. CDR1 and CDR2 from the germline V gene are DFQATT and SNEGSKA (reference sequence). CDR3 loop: CSAQSVRWQGAYNEQFF. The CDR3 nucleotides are TGCAGTGCTCAATCTGTTCGTTGGCAGGGGGCCTACAATGAGCAGTTCTTC.

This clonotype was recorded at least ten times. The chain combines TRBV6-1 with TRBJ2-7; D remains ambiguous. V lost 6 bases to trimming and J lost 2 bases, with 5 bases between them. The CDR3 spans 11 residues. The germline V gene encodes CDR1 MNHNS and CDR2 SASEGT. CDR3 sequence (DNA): TGTGCCAGCAGGGGAACCTACGAGCAGTACGTC. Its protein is CASRGTYEQYV.

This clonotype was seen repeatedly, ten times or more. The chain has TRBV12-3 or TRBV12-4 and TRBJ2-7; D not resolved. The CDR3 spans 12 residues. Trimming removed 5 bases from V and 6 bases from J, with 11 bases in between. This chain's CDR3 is CASSTYLSEQYV. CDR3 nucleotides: TGTGCCAGCAGTACGTATCTCAGCGAGCAGTACGTC.

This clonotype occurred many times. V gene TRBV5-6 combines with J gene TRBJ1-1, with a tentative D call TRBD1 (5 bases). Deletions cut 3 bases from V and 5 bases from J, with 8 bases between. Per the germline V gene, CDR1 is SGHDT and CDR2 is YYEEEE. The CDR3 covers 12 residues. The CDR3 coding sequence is TGTGCCAGCAGCTCAGGGAAGACTGAAGCTTTCTTT. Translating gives CASSSGKTEAFF. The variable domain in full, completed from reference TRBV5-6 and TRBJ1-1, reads DAGVTQSPTHLIKTRGQQVTLRCSPKSGHDTVSWYQQALGQGPQFIFQYYEEEERQRGNFPDRFSGHQFPNYSSELNVNALLLGDSALYLCASSSGKTEAFFGQGTRLTVV.

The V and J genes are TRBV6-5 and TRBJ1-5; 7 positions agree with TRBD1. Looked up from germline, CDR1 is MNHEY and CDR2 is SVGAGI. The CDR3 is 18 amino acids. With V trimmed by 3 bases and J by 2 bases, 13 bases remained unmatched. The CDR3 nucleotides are TGTGCCAGCAGTTATCGACAGGGTGCGCAAGTTGGCAATCAGCCCCAGCATTTT. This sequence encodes CASSYRQGAQVGNQPQHF.

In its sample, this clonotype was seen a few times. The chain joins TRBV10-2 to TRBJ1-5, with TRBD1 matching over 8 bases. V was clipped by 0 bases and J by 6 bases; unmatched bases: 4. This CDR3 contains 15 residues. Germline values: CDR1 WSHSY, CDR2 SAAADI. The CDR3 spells CASSESSTGVQPQHF. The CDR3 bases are TGCGCCAGCAGTGAGTCCTCGACAGGGGTTCAGCCCCAGCATTTT.

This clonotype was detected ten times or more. The CDR3 sequence: CAISESGTPPEAFF. The CDR3 DNA is TGTGCCATCAGTGAGTCTGGTACGCCCCCTGAAGCTTTCTTT. V and J are TRBV10-3 and TRBJ1-1; D ambiguous. The CDR3 runs 14 residues. CDR1 ENHRY and CDR2 SYGVKD come from the germline V gene. The ends were cut back, 0 bases at V and 6 bases at J, with 11 bases in the middle.

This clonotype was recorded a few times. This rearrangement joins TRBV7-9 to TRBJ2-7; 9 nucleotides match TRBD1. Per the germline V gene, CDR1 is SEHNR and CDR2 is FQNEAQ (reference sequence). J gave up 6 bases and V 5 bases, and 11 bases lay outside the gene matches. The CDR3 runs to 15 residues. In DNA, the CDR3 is TGTGCCAGCAGCGAACCGGGACAGGGCCCTACCGAGCAGTACTTC. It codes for CASSEPGQGPTEQYF. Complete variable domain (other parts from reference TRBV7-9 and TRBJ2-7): DTGVSQNPRHKITKRGQNVTFRCDPISEHNRLYWYRQTLGQGPEFLTYFQNEAQLEKSRLLSDRFSAERPKGSFSTLEIQRTEQGDSAMYLCASSEPGQGPTEQYFGPGTRLTVT.

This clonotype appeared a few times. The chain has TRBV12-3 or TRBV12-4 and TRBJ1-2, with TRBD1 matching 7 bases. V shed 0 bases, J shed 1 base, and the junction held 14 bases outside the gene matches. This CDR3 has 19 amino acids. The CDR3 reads CASSLAMLGLTGSNYGYTF. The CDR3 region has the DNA TGTGCCAGCAGTTTAGCGATGTTGGGTTTGACAGGGAGTAACTATGGCTACACCTTC.

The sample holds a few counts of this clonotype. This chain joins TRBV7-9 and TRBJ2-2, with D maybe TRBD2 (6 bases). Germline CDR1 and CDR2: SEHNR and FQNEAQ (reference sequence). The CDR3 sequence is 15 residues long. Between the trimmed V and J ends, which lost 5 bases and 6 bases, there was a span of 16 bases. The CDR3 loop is CASSRRQGGAGELFF. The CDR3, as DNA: TGTGCCAGCAGCAGACGGCAGGGAGGCGCCGGGGAGCTGTTTTTT.